This entry is about one TCR beta chain. The CDR3 is 16 residues long. V was trimmed by 2 bases and J by 7 bases, leaving 21 bases between them. In germline, CDR1 is LGHDT, CDR2 YNNKEL (reference sequence). Assay: immunoSEQ multiplex PCR; the TCRdb copy retains only in-frame clones and omits some. The data show about 230,000 clones, 86% seen once. The source of the sample is a study of blood T cell repertoires in COVID-19. The rearrangement uses TRBV3-1 (or the pseudogene TRBV3-2) and TRBJ2-7; D gene uncertain. The receptor was derived from a man in his fifties or sixties with COVID-19, enrolled during active disease. The sequencing sample was made of peripheral blood. The CDR3 sequence: CASSQRVVSPFEEQYF. The CDR3 DNA is TGTGCCAGCAGCCAACGAGTAGTATCCCCATTTGAGGAGCAGTACTTC.